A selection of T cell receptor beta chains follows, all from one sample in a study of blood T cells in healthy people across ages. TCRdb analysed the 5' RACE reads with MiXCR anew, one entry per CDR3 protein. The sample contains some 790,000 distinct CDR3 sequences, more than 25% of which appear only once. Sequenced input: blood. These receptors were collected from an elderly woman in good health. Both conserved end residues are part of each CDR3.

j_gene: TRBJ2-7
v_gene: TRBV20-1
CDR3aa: CSASSTTSSYEQYF

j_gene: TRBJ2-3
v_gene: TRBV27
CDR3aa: CASSLGPYLAAQTDTQYF

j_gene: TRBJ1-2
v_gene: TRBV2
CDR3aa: CASMPEPHFRYGYTF

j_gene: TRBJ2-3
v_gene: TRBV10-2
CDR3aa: CASSGSVPDTQYF

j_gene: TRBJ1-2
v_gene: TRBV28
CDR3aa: CASTLLGDNYGYTF

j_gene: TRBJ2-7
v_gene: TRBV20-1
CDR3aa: CSARGPDRDLEQYF

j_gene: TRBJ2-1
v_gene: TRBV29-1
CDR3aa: CSVERRSNEQFF

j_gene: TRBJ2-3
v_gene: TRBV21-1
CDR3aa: CASSTGTSGSSTDTQYF

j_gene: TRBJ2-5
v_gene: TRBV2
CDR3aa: CASGAGANQETQYF

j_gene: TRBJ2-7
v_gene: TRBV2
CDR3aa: CASRGDGRHYEQYF

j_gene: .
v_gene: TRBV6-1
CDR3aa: CASRTVLYNEQYF

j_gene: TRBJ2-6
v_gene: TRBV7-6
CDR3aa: CASSYSLFSGANIRTF

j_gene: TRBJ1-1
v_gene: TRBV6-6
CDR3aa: CASKGGRGQRNTEAFF

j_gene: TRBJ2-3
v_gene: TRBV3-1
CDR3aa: CASSQGTEKDTQYF

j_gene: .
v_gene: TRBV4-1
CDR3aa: CASSHDPGSSYNEQYF

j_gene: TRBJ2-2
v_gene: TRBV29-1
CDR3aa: CSARGQNTGELFF

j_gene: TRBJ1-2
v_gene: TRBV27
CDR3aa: CASSFAGNYGYTF

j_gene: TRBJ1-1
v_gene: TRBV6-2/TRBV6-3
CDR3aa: CASSLGHWNTEAFF

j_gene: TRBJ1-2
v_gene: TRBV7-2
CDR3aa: CASSSTQAYNYGYTF

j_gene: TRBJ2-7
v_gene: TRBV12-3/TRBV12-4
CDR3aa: CASSPTWYEQYF

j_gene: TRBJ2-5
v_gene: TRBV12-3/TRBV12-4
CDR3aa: CASSLEVVAGSINEQYF

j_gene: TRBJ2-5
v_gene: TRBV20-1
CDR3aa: CSAQPGTISKETQYF

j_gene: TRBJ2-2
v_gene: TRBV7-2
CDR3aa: CASSLVEGTGELFF

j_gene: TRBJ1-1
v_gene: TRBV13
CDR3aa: CASSLREERTEAFF

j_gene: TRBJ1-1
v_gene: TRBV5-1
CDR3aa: CASSLSLRTEAFF

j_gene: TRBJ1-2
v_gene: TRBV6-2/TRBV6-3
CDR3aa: CASSYEPDYGYTF

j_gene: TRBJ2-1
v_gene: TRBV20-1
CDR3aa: CSAMGLANEQFF

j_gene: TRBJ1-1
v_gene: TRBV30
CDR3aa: CAWSTGTRVTNTEAFF

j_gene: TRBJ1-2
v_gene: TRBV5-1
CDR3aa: CASSDGSGGGYTF

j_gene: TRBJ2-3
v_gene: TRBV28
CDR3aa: CASSPWGLAGGRSTDTQYF

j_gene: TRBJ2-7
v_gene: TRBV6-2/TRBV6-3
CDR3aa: CASLGRGTYEQYF

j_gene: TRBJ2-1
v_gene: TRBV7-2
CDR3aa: CASSSDRGRQGTQFF

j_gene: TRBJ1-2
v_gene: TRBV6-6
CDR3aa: CASSPQGVGGYTF

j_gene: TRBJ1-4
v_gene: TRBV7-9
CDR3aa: CASSPRATEKLFF

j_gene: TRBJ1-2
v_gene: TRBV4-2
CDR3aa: CASSPPLQGSMGYTF

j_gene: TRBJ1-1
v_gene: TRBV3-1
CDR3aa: CASSLRTGGEAFF

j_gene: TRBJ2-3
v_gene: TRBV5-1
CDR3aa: CASSATSGGAPQYF

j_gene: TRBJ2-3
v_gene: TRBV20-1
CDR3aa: CSAKQGPTDTQYF

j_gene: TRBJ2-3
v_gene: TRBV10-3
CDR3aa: CAISGLAESLTDTQYF

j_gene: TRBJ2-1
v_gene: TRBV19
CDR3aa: CASRPPGSSSYNEQFF

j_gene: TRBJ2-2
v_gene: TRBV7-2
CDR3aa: CASSRSQGMGTGELFF